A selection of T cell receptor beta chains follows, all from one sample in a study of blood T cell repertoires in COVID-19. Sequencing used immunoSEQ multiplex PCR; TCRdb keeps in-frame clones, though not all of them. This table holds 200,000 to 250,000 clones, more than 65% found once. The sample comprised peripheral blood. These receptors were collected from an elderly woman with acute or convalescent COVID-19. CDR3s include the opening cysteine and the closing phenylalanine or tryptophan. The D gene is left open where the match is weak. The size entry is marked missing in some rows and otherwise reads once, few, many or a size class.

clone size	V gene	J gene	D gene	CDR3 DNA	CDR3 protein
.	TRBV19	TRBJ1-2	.	TGTGCCAGTAGTATAACCAGCGCCTTTAACTATGGCTACACCTTC	CASSITSAFNYGYTF
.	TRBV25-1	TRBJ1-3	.	TGTGCCAGCAGTGAGTCGCAGGGCCAACCCTCTGGAAACACCATATATTTT	CASSESQGQPSGNTIYF
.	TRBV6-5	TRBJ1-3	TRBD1	TGTGCCAGCAGTTTTCGACAGGGGACTGGAAACACCATATATTTT	CASSFRQGTGNTIYF
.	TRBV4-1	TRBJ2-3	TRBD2	TGCGCCAGCAGCCAAGATCGTCTAGCGGGGAGAACAGATACGCAGTATTTT	CASSQDRLAGRTDTQYF
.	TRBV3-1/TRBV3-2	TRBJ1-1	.	TGTGCCAGCACTACCAACGGACAGAGGAACACTGAAGCTTTCTTT	CASTTNGQRNTEAFF
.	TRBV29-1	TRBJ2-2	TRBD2	TGCAGCGTTGGAGGCGGGGGACTAGCAGGCACCGGGGAGCTGTTTTTT	CSVGGGGLAGTGELFF
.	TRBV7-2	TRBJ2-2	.	TGTGCCAGCAGCTTAGATCGGGCGGGACGTACCGGGGAGCTGTTTTTT	CASSLDRAGRTGELFF
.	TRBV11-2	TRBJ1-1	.	TGTGCCAGCAGCTCACAGGTAGGGAACACTGAAGCTTTCTTT	CASSSQVGNTEAFF
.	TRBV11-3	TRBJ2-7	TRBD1	TGTGCCAGCAGCCCAGGGACAGCCAGCTACGAGCAGTACTTC	CASSPGTASYEQYF
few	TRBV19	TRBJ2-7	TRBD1	TGTGCCAGTAGTCTCAAGGACAGGAGCCTCTACGAGCAGTACTTC	CASSLKDRSLYEQYF
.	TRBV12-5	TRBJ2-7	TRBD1	TGTGCTAGTGGTCGATTACAGGGGTTGACCTACGAGCAGTACTTC	CASGRLQGLTYEQYF
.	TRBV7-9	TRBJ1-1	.	TGTGCCAGCAGCCCACGTTACGGAGACACTGAAGCTTTCTTT	CASSPRYGDTEAFF
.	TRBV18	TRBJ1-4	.	TGTGCCAGCTCACCATCGGGGAGGAATACACTGTTTTTT	CASSPSGRNTLFF
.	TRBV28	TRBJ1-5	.	TGTGCCAGCTCCCTCGGACTAACAGCCACCGGTCAGCCCCAGCATTTT	CASSLGLTATGQPQHF
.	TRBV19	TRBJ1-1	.	TGTGCCAGTAGCGCACAGGTGAACACTGAAGCTTTCTTT	CASSAQVNTEAFF
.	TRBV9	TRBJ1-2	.	TGTGCCAGCAGCGCCCAGACATCGAACTATGGCTACACCTTC	CASSAQTSNYGYTF
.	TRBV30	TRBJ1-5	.	TGTGCCTGGCAAGGGGAGGGGGGCAATCAGCCCCAGCATTTT	CAWQGEGGNQPQHF
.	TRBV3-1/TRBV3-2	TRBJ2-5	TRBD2	TGTGCCAGCAGCCGGACTAGCGGGGGGCAAGAGACCCAGTACTTC	CASSRTSGGQETQYF
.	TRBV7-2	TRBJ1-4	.	TGTGCCAGCAGCTTAGAGACAGCGGGTAATGAAAAACTGTTTTTT	CASSLETAGNEKLFF
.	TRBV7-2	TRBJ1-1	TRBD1	TGTGCCACCAAAACAGGGGGCGAAAGGAACACTGAAGCTTTCTTT	CATKTGGERNTEAFF
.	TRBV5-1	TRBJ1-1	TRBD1	TGCGCCAGCAGCGGGGACAGGGCCTCCACTGAAGCTTTCTTT	CASSGDRASTEAFF
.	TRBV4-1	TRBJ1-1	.	TGCGCCAGCAGCCTATATCCAGGGTTGTTGGACACTGAAGCTTTCTTT	CASSLYPGLLDTEAFF
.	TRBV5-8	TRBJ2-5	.	TGTGCCAGCGGATATCGAGGAAGGGAGACCCAGTACTTC	CASGYRGRETQYF
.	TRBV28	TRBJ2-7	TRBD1	TGTGCCAGCAGTTTATGGGCAGGGGGCACCTACGAGCAGTACTTC	CASSLWAGGTYEQYF
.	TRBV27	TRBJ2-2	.	TGTGCCAGCAGTTTAGGGCCCACCGGGGAGCTGTTTTTT	CASSLGPTGELFF
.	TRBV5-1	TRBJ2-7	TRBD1	TGCGCCAGCAAGGTTGGGACAGTCTACGAGCAGTACTTC	CASKVGTVYEQYF
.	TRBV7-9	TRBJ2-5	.	TGTGCCAGCAGCCTAGACACCCAAGAGACCCAGTACTTC	CASSLDTQETQYF
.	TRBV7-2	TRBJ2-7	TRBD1	TGTGCCAGCAGTCGAACCGGGACAGGTTATTACGAGCAGTACTTC	CASSRTGTGYYEQYF
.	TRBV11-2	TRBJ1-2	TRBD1	TGTGCCAGCAGCATCACGAACAGGGGCGGCGGCTACACCTTC	CASSITNRGGGYTF
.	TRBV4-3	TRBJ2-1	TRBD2	TGCGCCAGCAGCCAAGATAGTACTAGCGGGGAGTTCTACAATGAGCAGTTCTTC	CASSQDSTSGEFYNEQFF
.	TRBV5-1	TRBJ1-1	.	TGCGCCAGCAGCTTGGAGACAGGATTTAACACTGAAGCTTTCTTT	CASSLETGFNTEAFF
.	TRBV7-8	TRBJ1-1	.	TGTGCCAGCAGGTTTTCAGGGAACACTGAAGCTTTCTTT	CASRFSGNTEAFF
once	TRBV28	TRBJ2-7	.	TGTGCCAGCAGTGGCAGACAGTCACCTACGACGGGGCAGTACTTC	CASSGRQSPTTGQYF
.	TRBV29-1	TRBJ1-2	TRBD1	TGCAGCGCCGGTAGTAAGGGACAGGGGAACTATGGCTACACCTTC	CSAGSKGQGNYGYTF
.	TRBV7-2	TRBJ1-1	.	TGTGCCAGCAGCTTGCGGGCAGTTGTCGGCACTGAAGCTTTCTTT	CASSLRAVVGTEAFF
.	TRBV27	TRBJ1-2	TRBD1	TGTGCCAGCAGTTTATCGGGACAGGGCTTACTCTATGGCTACACCTTC	CASSLSGQGLLYGYTF
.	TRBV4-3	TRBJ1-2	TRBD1	TGCGCCAGCAGCCAAGCCAGTCCCAGGGGGCGCATAGATCCCTATGGCTACACCTTC	CASSQASPRGRIDPYGYTF
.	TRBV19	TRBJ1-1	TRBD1	TGTGCCAGTAGTATCCCCCCGGGACAGGGGAACACTGAAGCTTTCTTT	CASSIPPGQGNTEAFF
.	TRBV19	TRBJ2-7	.	TGTGCCAGTAGTATAAGGCGGGGAACCTACGAGCAGTACTTC	CASSIRRGTYEQYF
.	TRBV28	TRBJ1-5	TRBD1	TGTGCCAGCAGTTTATCTGACCGAGGGACAGAGCTTCGGCCCCAGCATTTT	CASSLSDRGTELRPQHF
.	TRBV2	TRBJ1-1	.	TGTGCCAGCAGTGATCGAGTGAGGGCGAGGAACACTGAAGCTTTCTTT	CASSDRVRARNTEAFF
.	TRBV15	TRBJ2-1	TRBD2	TGTGCCACCAGCAGAGGGAGCGGGGGGGCCGGGGGCAATGAGCAGTTCTTC	CATSRGSGGAGGNEQFF
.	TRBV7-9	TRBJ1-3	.	TGTGCCAGCAGCTCGTTAGGAAACACCATATATTTT	CASSSLGNTIYF
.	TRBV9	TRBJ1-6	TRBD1	TGTGCCAGCAGCGTAGTAGAACAGGGGGTTGGTTCACCCCTCCACTTT	CASSVVEQGVGSPLHF
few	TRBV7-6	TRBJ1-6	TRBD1	TGTGCCAGCAGCTTAGATTCTCAGGGGGGCTCACCCCTCCACTTT	CASSLDSQGGSPLHF
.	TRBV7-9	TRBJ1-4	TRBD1	TGTGCCAGCAGCTGGGGGACAGAGAATGAAAAACTGTTTTTT	CASSWGTENEKLFF
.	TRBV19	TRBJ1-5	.	TGTGCCAGTAGAGGGATACAGGGAGCGATAAGTTTGCCCCAGCATTTT	CASRGIQGAISLPQHF
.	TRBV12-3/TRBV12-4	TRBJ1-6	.	TGTGCCAGCAGCTCCCAGGGGAATTCACCCCTCCACTTT	CASSSQGNSPLHF
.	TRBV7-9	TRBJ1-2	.	TGTGCCAGCTCCAAGAGGGGGTATGGCTACACCTTC	CASSKRGYGYTF
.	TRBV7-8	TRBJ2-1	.	TGTGCCAGCAGCTTAGCGTCGGGGAACTCCTACAATGAGCAGTTCTTC	CASSLASGNSYNEQFF
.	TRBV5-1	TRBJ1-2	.	TGCGCCAGCAGCTTACAGGGTTTTGGCTACACCTTC	CASSLQGFGYTF
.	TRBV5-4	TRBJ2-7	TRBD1	TGTGCCAGCAGCTCCTTCGGGACAGGGGGCTACGAGCAGTACTTC	CASSSFGTGGYEQYF
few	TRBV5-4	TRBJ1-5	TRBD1	TGTGCCAGCGGTAAACAGGGGAGCAATCAGCCCCAGCATTTT	CASGKQGSNQPQHF
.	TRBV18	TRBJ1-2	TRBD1	TGTGCCAGCTCACCGACAGGGTTGGGGGAATATGGCTACACCTTC	CASSPTGLGEYGYTF